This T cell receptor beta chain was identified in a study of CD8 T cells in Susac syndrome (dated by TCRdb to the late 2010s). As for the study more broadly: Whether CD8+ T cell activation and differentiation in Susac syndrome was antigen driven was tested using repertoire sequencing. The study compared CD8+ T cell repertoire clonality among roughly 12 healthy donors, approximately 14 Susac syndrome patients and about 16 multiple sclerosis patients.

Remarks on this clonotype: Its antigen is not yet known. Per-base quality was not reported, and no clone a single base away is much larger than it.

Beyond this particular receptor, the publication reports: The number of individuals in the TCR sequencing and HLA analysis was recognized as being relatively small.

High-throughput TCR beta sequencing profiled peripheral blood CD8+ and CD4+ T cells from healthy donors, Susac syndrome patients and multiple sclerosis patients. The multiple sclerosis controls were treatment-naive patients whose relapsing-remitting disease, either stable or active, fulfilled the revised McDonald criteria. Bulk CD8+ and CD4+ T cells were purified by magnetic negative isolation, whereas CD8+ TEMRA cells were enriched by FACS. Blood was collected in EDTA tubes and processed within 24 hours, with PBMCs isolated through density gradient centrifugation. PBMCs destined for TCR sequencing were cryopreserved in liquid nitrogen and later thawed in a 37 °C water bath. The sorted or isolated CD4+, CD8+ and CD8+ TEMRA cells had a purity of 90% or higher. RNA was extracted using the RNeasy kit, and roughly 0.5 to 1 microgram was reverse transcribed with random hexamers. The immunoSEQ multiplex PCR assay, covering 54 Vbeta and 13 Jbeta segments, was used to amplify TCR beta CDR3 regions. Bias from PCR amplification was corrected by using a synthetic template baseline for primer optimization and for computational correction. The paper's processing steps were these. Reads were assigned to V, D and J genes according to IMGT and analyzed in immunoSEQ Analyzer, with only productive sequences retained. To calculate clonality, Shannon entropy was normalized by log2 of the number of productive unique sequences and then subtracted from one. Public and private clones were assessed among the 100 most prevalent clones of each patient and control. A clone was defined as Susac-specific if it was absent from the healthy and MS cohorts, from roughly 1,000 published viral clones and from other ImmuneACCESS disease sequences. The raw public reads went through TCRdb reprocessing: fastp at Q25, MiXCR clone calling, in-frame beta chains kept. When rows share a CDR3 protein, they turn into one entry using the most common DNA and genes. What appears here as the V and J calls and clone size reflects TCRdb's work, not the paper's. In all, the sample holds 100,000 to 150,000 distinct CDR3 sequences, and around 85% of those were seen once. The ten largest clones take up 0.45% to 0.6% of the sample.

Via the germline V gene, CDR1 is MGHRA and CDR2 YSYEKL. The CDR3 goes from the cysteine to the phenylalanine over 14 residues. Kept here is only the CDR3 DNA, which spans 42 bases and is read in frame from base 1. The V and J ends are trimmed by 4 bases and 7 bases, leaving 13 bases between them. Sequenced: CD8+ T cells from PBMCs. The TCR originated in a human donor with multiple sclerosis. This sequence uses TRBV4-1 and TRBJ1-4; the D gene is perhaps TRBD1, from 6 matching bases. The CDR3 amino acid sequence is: CASSLGGGGEKLFF. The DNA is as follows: TGCGCCAGCAGCCTCGGAGGGGGAGGTGAAAAACTGTTTTTT.